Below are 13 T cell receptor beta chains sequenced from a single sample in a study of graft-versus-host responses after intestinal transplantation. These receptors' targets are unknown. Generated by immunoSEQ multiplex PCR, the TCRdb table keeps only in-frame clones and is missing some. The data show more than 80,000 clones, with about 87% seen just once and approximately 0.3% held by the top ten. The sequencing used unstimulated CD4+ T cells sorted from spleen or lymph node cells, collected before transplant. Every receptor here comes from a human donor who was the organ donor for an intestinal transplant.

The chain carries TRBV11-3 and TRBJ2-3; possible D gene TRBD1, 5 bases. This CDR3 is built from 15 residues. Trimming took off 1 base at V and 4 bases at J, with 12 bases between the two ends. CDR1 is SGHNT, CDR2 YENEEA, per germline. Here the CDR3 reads CASSLGGPVADTQYF. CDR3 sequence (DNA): TGTGCCAGCAGCTTAGGGGGCCCGGTGGCAGATACGCAGTATTTT.

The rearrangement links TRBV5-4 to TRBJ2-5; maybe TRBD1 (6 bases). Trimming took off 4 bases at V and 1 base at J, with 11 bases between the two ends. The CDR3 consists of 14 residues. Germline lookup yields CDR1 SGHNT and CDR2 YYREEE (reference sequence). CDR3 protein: CASSPGQFQETQYF. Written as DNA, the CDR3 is TGTGCCAGCAGCCCTGGACAGTTCCAAGAGACCCAGTACTTC.

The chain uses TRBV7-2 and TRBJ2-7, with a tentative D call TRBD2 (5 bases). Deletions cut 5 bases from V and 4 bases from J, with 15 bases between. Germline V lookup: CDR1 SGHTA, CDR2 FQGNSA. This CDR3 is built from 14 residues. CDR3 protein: CASSPSLAGYEQYF. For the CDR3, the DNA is TGTGCCAGCAGCCCCTCCCTGGCGGGTTACGAGCAGTACTTC. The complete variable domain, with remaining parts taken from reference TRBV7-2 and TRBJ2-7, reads GAGVSQSPSNKVTEKGKDVELRCDPISGHTALYWYRQSLGQGLEFLIYFQGNSAPDKSGLPSDRFSAERTGGSVSTLTIQRTQQEDSAVYLCASSPSLAGYEQYFGPGTRLTVT.

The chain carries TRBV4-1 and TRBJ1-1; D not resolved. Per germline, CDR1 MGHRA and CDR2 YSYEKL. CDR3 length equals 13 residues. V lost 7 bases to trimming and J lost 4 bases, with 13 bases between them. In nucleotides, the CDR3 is TGCGCCAGCAACCGCGGTGAGGGCACTGAAGCTTTCTTT. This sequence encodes CASNRGEGTEAFF.

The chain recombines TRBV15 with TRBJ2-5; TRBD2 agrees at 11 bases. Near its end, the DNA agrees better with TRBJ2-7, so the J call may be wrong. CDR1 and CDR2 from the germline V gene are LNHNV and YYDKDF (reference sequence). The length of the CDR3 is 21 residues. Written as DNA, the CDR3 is TGTGCCACCAGCAGATCGCCCTCGACTAGCGGGAACTGGGAGCGCTCCTACGAGCAGTACTTC. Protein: CATSRSPSTSGNWERSYEQYF.

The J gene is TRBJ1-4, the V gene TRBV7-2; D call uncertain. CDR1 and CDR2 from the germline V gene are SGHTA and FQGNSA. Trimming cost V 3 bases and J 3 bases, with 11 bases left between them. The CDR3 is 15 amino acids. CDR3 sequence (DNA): TGTGCCAGCAGCTTGGATGGGCGCCCTAATGAAAAACTGTTTTTT. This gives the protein CASSLDGRPNEKLFF.

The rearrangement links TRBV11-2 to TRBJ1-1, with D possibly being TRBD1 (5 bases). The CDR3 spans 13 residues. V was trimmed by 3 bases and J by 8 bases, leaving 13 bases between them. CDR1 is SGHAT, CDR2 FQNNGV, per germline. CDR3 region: CASSLARVGEAFF. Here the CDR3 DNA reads TGTGCCAGCAGCTTGGCCAGGGTAGGAGAAGCTTTCTTT.

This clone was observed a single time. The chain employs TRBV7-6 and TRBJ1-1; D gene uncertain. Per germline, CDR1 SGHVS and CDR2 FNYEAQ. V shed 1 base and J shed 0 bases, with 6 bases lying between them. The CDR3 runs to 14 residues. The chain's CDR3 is CASSLGHMNTEAFF. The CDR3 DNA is TGTGCCAGCAGCTTAGGACACATGAACACTGAAGCTTTCTTT. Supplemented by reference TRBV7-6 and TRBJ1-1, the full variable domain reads GAGVSQSPRYKVTKRGQDVALRCDPISGHVSLYWYRQALGQGPEFLTYFNYEAQQDKSGLPNDRFSAERPEGSISTLTIQRTEQRDSAMYRCASSLGHMNTEAFFGQGTRLTVV.

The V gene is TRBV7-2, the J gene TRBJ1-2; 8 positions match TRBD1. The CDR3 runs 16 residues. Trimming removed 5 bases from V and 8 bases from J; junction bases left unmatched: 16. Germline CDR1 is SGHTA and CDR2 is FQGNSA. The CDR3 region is CASSLAPGGLSKGYTF. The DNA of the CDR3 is TGTGCCAGCAGCCTGGCGCCAGGGGGCCTTAGTAAAGGCTACACCTTC.

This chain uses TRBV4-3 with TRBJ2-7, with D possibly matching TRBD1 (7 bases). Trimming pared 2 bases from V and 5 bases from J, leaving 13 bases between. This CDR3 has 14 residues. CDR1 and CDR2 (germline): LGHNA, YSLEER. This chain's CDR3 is CASSQTQGRHEQYF. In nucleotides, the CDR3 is TGCGCCAGCAGCCAAACACAGGGGAGGCACGAGCAGTACTTC.

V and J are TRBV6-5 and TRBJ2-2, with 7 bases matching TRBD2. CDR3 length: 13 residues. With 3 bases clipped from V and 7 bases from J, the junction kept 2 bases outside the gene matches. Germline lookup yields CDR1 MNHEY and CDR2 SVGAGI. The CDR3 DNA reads TGTGCCAGCAGTTATAGGGAGGGCGGGGAGCTGTTTTTT. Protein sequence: CASSYREGGELFF.

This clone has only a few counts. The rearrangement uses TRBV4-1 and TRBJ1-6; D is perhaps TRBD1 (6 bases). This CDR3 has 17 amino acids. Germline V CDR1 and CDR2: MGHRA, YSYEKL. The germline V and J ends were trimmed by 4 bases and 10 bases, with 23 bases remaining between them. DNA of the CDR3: TGCGCCAGCAGCCCGAGACCTTGGGACACCCGGAGGTCACCCCTCCACTTT. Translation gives CASSPRPWDTRRSPLHF.

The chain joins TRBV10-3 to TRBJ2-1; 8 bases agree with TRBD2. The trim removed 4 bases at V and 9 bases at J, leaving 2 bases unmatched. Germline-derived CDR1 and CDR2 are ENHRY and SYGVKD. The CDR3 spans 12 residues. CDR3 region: CAISATSAEQFF. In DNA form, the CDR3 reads TGTGCCATCAGTGCGACTAGCGCTGAGCAGTTCTTC.